The rows below give T cell receptor beta chains drawn from one sample of a study of T cell changes during pregnancy in multiple sclerosis. Only in-frame clones appear in the TCRdb table, and some are missing; sequencing was by immunoSEQ multiplex PCR. The sample shows 84,000 or so clones, 85% to 95% of them seen only once. This specimen consisted of peripheral blood, obtained in the third trimester of pregnancy. The receptor set was obtained from a female donor with multiple sclerosis, enrolled in a pregnancy study. Both conserved end residues are part of each CDR3. Fields, in order: clone size, V gene, J gene, D gene, CDR3 protein, CDR3 DNA. D genes are given only for firm matches. Clone size is shown for a subset of rows, as once, few, many or a class of expanded clone.

.	TRBV5-6	TRBJ1-1	.	CASSFTGNTEAFF	TGTGCCAGCAGCTTTACCGGGAACACTGAAGCTTTCTTT
.	TRBV30	TRBJ1-2	TRBD1	CAWSRTGAYYGYTF	TGTGCCTGGTCACGGACAGGGGCGTACTATGGCTACACCTTC
few	TRBV27	TRBJ2-7	TRBD1	CASSLKGQGAYEQYF	TGTGCCAGCAGTTTAAAGGGACAGGGGGCCTACGAGCAGTACTTC
.	TRBV6-5	TRBJ2-1	.	CASSLTSLGYNEQFF	TGTGCCAGCAGCCTCACTAGCCTGGGATACAATGAGCAGTTCTTC
.	TRBV2	TRBJ2-1	TRBD1	CASRATGTDYNEQFF	TGTGCCAGCAGAGCTACCGGGACAGACTACAATGAGCAGTTCTTC
.	TRBV6-4	TRBJ2-7	TRBD2	CASSPRAGGPYEQYF	TGTGCCAGCAGTCCCCGGGCGGGAGGGCCGTACGAGCAGTACTTC
.	TRBV7-9	TRBJ2-1	TRBD2	CASSPSSGTNYNEQFF	TGTGCCAGCAGCCCCAGTAGCGGGACGAACTACAATGAGCAGTTCTTC
.	TRBV27	TRBJ2-1	TRBD2	CASSPPGLVRNEQFF	TGTGCCAGCAGTCCCCCGGGACTAGTTAGAAATGAGCAGTTCTTC
.	TRBV6-1	TRBJ2-5	.	CASSEQGGRKTQYF	TGTGCCAGCAGTGAACAAGGGGGTAGAAAGACCCAGTACTTC
.	TRBV27	TRBJ2-7	TRBD1	CASTQLGQGRNEQYF	TGTGCCAGCACCCAACTAGGACAGGGTAGGAACGAGCAGTACTTC
.	TRBV7-2	TRBJ1-4	.	CASSLGPGGGEKLFF	TGTGCCAGCAGCTTAGGGCCGGGGGGAGGAGAAAAACTGTTTTTT
.	TRBV13	TRBJ2-1	TRBD2	CASSPTGLAYNEQFF	TGTGCCAGCAGCCCCACGGGACTAGCATACAATGAGCAGTTCTTC
.	TRBV5-1	TRBJ2-7	.	CASSLRGYEQYF	TGCGCCAGCAGCTTGCGAGGGTACGAGCAGTACTTC
.	TRBV7-9	TRBJ2-5	TRBD2	CASSPIVERDFGEETQYF	TGTGCCAGCAGCCCGATAGTTGAGCGGGACTTCGGCGAGGAGACCCAGTACTTC
.	TRBV7-8	TRBJ1-5	.	CASSFIPGGNQPQHF	TGTGCCAGCAGCTTTATTCCGGGGGGCAATCAGCCCCAGCATTTT
.	TRBV27	TRBJ2-7	TRBD1	CASSSMGRGTEQYF	TGTGCCAGCAGTTCCATGGGCAGGGGGACCGAGCAGTACTTC
.	TRBV9	TRBJ2-2	.	CASGPGELFF	TGTGCCAGCGGCCCCGGGGAGCTGTTTTTT